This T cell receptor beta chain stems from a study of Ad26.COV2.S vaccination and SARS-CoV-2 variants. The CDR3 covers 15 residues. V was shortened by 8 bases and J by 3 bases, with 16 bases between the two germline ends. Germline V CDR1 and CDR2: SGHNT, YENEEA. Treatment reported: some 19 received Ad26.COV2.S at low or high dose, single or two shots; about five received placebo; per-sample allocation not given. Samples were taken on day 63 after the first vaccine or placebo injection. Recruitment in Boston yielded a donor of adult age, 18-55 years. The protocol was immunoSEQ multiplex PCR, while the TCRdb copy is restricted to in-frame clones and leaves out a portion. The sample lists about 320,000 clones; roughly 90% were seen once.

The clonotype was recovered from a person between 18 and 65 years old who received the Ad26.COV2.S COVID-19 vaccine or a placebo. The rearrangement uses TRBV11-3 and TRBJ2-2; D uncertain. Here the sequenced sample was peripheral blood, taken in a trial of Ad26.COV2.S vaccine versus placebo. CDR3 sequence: CASLLMGWDTGELFF. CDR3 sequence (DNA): TGTGCCAGCCTACTGATGGGGTGGGACACCGGGGAGCTGTTTTTT.